A single TCR beta chain is shown here with its context. The antigen remains undetermined. With 60 Vbeta and 13 Jbeta primers, the PCR was carried out. Produced via immunoSEQ multiplex PCR; TCRdb's table is partial and in-frame only. The repertoire table contains roughly 60,000 clones. These data are taken from a study of cytomegalovirus exposure and HLA in healthy donors. Overall study findings and caveats: In a later analysis, TCR beta V- and J-gene trimming showed a link to a missense DCLRE1C variant.

Trimming cost V 6 bases and J 3 bases, with 15 bases left between them. The germline CDR1 and CDR2 sequences are MNHNS and SASEGT. The CDR3 has 15 residues. The sample consisted of PBMCs. The sequence was collected from a woman between 18 and 29 years old in good health and CMV-seronegative. J is TRBJ1-5 and V is TRBV6-1; possibly TRBD1 for D (6 bases). CDR3 region: CASRTRTVYNQPQHF. Here the CDR3 DNA reads TGTGCCAGCAGGACCAGGACAGTCTACAATCAGCCCCAGCATTTT.